This TCR beta chain stems from a study of T cells in localized non-small cell lung cancer. Assay: immunoSEQ multiplex PCR; the TCRdb copy retains only in-frame clones and omits some. The sample lists roughly 19,000 clones; around 87% were seen once. The sequence was collected from a man aged 35 to 70 with stage II squamous cell lung carcinoma. The source was PBMCs, collected before any cancer treatment.

CDR3: CSARQGGTDTQYF. The CDR3 DNA follows: TGCAGCGCCCGACAGGGTGGAACAGATACGCAGTATTTT. The chain recombines TRBV29-1 with TRBJ2-3; 7 nucleotides align to TRBD1. Germline CDR1 and CDR2: SQVTM and ANQGSEA. Trimming took 7 bases from V and 3 from J; bases not matched to a gene: 7. CDR3 size: 13 residues.